A single sample is the source of the 26 T cell receptor beta chains below, sequenced in a study of radiation and T cells in renal cell carcinoma (dated by TCRdb to about 2020). The library was produced with the immunoSEQ multiplex PCR assay. Not all clones reach the TCRdb copy of this immuneACCESS table, which keeps in-frame sequences only. Checked studies attribute under half of the gap to unresolved V genes and leave the rest unexplained. The sample yields 20,000 or so clones; roughly half were counted once. About 20% of the sample belongs to the ten largest clones. The time point label, as the study defines it: tumor resected at nephrectomy. The treatment or condition label on this specimen signifies: treatment-naive control, cytoreductive nephrectomy. Sequenced material: tumor tissue, taken from a patient whose treatment was nephrectomy without radiotherapy. The receptors originated from a human donor with renal cell carcinoma.

This clone was observed a few times. The J gene is TRBJ1-1, the V gene TRBV13; no clear D gene. This CDR3 is 15 amino acids long. V lost 1 base to trimming and J lost 7 bases, with 16 bases between them. Germline V gives CDR1 PRHDT, CDR2 FYEKMQ (reference sequence). This CDR3 reads CASSLERVRVGEAFF. Here the CDR3 DNA reads TGTGCCAGCAGCTTAGAACGTGTTCGAGTGGGTGAAGCTTTCTTT.

CDR3 sequence: CASRKTSGGSGDTQYF. The CDR3 DNA sequence: TGTGCCAGCAGGAAGACTAGCGGGGGTAGTGGGGATACGCAGTATTTT. The chain employs TRBV2 and TRBJ2-3; 12 nucleotides agree with TRBD2. Germline-derived CDR1 and CDR2 are SNHLY and FYNNEI. J gave up 6 bases and V 6 bases, and 10 bases lay outside the gene matches. The CDR3 has 16 amino acids.

As for this clone: The sample holds other DNA sequences that translate to the same CDR3. The chain employs TRBV4-3 and TRBJ1-5; no firm D call. Trimming removed 0 bases at V and 2 bases at J, with 5 bases between. CDR3 length: 14 amino acids. Germline V CDR1 and CDR2: LGHNA, YSLEER. Here the CDR3 reads CASSQDGGNQPQHF. CDR3 DNA sequence: TGCGCCAGCAGCCAAGATGGCGGCAATCAGCCCCAGCATTTT.

The V and J genes are TRBV7-2 and TRBJ2-1, with D uncertain. The CDR3 consists of 11 residues. Germline V lookup: CDR1 SGHTA, CDR2 FQGNSA. The V and J ends lost 3 bases and 10 bases respectively, with 7 bases between them. The CDR3 DNA sequence: TGTGCCAGCAGCTTGCGCAGCGAGCAGTTCTTC. It specifies CASSLRSEQFF.

This clone has more than one count but fewer than ten. The V and J genes are TRBV6-5 and TRBJ1-2; the D gene is possibly TRBD1 (6 bases). Germline CDR1 is MNHEY and CDR2 is SVGAGI. The CDR3 has 13 residues. V lost 1 base, J lost 6 bases, and 9 bases lay in between. CDR3 amino acids: CASSYWDNNGYTF. The CDR3 nucleotides read TGTGCCAGCAGTTACTGGGACAACAATGGCTACACCTTC.

The rearrangement links TRBV11-3 to TRBJ2-1, with TRBD1 matching over 12 bases. Trimming removed 5 bases from V and 10 bases from J; junction bases left unmatched: 9. This CDR3 comprises 15 residues. Per germline, CDR1 SGHNT and CDR2 YENEEA. This CDR3 is CASSLGQGASREQFF. The CDR3 nucleotides read TGTGCCAGCAGCCTGGGACAGGGGGCTAGTCGGGAGCAGTTCTTC.

This sequence joins TRBV19 and TRBJ2-3; no clear D gene. The CDR3 covers 15 residues. V was shortened by 0 bases and J by 2 bases, with 9 bases between the two germline ends. The V gene's germline CDR1 is LNHDA and CDR2 SQIVND (reference sequence). CDR3 loop: CASSIDGVATDTQYF. DNA for the CDR3: TGTGCCAGTAGTATAGATGGGGTGGCCACAGATACGCAGTATTTT. The full variable domain, with the rest looked up from reference TRBV19 and TRBJ2-3, is DGGITQSPKYLFRKEGQNVTLSCEQNLNHDAMYWYRQDPGQGLRLIYYSQIVNDFQKGDIAEGYSVSREKKESFPLTVTSAQKNPTAFYLCASSIDGVATDTQYFGPGTRLTVL.

V and J are TRBV18 and TRBJ1-1; a possible D gene is TRBD1 (5 bases). This CDR3 has 17 amino acids. The germline CDR1 and CDR2 sequences are KGHSH and LQKENI. Trimming took 1 base from V and 0 from J, leaving 15 bases between them. The CDR3 loop reads CASSPLPAGSMNTEAFF. In nucleotides, the CDR3 is TGTGCCAGCTCACCACTCCCCGCAGGGTCGATGAACACTGAAGCTTTCTTT. Variable domain in full (rest from reference TRBV18 and TRBJ1-1): NAGVMQNPRHLVRRRGQEARLRCSPMKGHSHVYWYRQLPEEGLKFMVYLQKENIIDESGMPKERFSAEFPKEGPSILRIQQVVRGDSAAYFCASSPLPAGSMNTEAFFGQGTRLTVV.

The CDR3 loop reads CASSFKVNTEAFF. The DNA for the CDR3 is TGTGCCAGCAGCTTCAAGGTGAACACTGAAGCTTTCTTT. This chain joins TRBV11-2 and TRBJ1-1; D is undetermined. The CDR3 spans 13 residues. The germline gives CDR1 SGHAT, CDR2 FQNNGV. The V end lost 3 bases, the J end lost 0 bases, and 5 bases lay between the germline ends. Based on the CDR3 plus reference TRBV11-2 and TRBJ1-1, the full variable domain is EAGVAQSPRYKIIEKRQSVAFWCNPISGHATLYWYQQILGQGPKLLIQFQNNGVVDDSQLPKDRFSAERLKGVDSTLKIQPAKLEDSAVYLCASSFKVNTEAFFGQGTRLTVV.

The chain carries TRBV19 and TRBJ2-7; 10 positions match TRBD1. CDR3 length: 16 amino acids. The V gene's germline CDR1 is LNHDA and CDR2 SQIVND (reference sequence). The junction had 8 bases not matched to a gene; V was cut back by 4 bases and J by 2 bases. The chain's CDR3 is CASSTPGQGNPYEQYF. DNA for the CDR3: TGTGCCAGTAGTACCCCGGGACAGGGGAATCCCTACGAGCAGTACTTC. Supplemented by reference TRBV19 and TRBJ2-7, the full variable domain reads DGGITQSPKYLFRKEGQNVTLSCEQNLNHDAMYWYRQDPGQGLRLIYYSQIVNDFQKGDIAEGYSVSREKKESFPLTVTSAQKNPTAFYLCASSTPGQGNPYEQYFGPGTRLTVT.

V and J are TRBV18 and TRBJ1-6; D is undetermined. The CDR3 consists of 13 residues. Looked up from germline, CDR1 is KGHSH and CDR2 is LQKENI. V was pared by 0 bases and J by 4 bases, with 1 base between. CDR3 region: CASSPPYNSPLHF. The CDR3 coding sequence is TGTGCCAGCTCACCACCTTATAATTCACCCCTCCACTTT.

This clone was recorded only once. This chain connects TRBV6-5 to TRBJ2-5; D tentatively fits TRBD1 or TRBD2 (5 bases each). Trimming stripped 0 bases from V and 3 bases from J, with 8 bases between. Germline-derived CDR1 and CDR2 are MNHEY and SVGAGI. This CDR3 has 14 residues. The CDR3 DNA sequence: TGTGCCAGCAGTTACTCGAGGGGAAAAGAGACCCAGTACTTC. It translates to CASSYSRGKETQYF.

The rearrangement uses TRBV7-8 and TRBJ1-3; D gene unclear. Trimming removed 2 bases from V and 0 bases from J, with 11 bases in between. There are 16 residues in the CDR3. From germline, CDR1 is SGHVS and CDR2 FQNEAQ. The CDR3 DNA reads TGTGCCAGCAGCTTAAACTCAGCAAGCTCTGGAAACACCATATATTTT. Translating it yields CASSLNSASSGNTIYF.

In this sample, this clone turned up many times. This sequence joins TRBV6-6 and TRBJ1-6; D is ambiguous. Germline V lookup: CDR1 MNHNY, CDR2 SVGAGI (reference sequence). V shed 5 bases and J shed 6 bases, with 8 bases lying between them. The CDR3 consists of 13 residues. CDR3 in amino acids: CASSPKINSPLHF. The CDR3 DNA is TGTGCCAGCAGTCCCAAAATTAATTCACCCCTCCACTTT.

V gene TRBV29-1 combines with J gene TRBJ2-4; D possibly corresponds to TRBD1 (6 bases). This CDR3 has 15 amino acids. V lost 4 bases, J lost 0 bases, and 13 bases lay in between. The germline V gene has CDR1 SQVTM and CDR2 ANQGSEA. CDR3 sequence (DNA): TGCAGCGTTGGGGGGCGAACATTAGCCAAAAACATTCAGTACTTC. Encoded protein: CSVGGRTLAKNIQYF. Full variable domain (missing parts from reference TRBV29-1 and TRBJ2-4): SAVISQKPSRDICQRGTSLTIQCQVDSQVTMMFWYRQQPGQSLTLIATANQGSEATYESGFVIDKFPISRPNLTFSTLTVSNMSPEDSSIYLCSVGGRTLAKNIQYFGAGTRLSVL.

This clone has only a few counts. V and J are TRBV7-6 and TRBJ1-2; D may be TRBD1 (5 bases). This CDR3 region has 16 residues. V was shortened by 5 bases and J by 8 bases, with 24 bases between the two germline ends. Germline-derived CDR1 and CDR2 are SGHVS and FNYEAQ. CDR3 nucleotides: TGTGCCAGCAGCCAAGGTCCGGGACGTACTAAAGAAGGCTACACCTTC. Protein sequence: CASSQGPGRTKEGYTF.

The V call is TRBV5-1, the J call TRBJ2-2; D is unclear. CDR3 size: 16 residues. Germline assignment: CDR1 SGHRS and CDR2 YFSETQ. Deletions cut 4 bases from V and 1 base from J, with 14 bases between. CDR3 amino acids: CASSPAATGNTGELFF. The CDR3 nucleotides are TGCGCCAGCAGCCCGGCCGCCACTGGGAACACCGGGGAGCTGTTTTTT.

This chain links TRBV6-1 with TRBJ2-3; 11 nucleotides match TRBD2. There are 14 residues in the CDR3. Germline assignment: CDR1 MNHNS and CDR2 SASEGT. V shed 6 bases, J shed 6 bases, and the junction held 5 bases outside the gene matches. CDR3 residues: CASSLAGGPDTQYF. As DNA, the CDR3 is TGTGCCAGCAGCCTAGCGGGGGGCCCGGATACGCAGTATTTT.

V and J are TRBV6-5 and TRBJ1-2, with 8 bases that match TRBD1. There are 14 residues in the CDR3. Germline CDR1 and CDR2: MNHEY and SVGAGI. V dropped 0 bases and J dropped 9; count of bases not matched to a gene: 6. CDR3 DNA: TGTGCCAGCAGTTACTCTGGACAGGGATTACGCTACACCTTC. This sequence encodes CASSYSGQGLRYTF.

The rearrangement links TRBV7-6 to TRBJ2-1; 7 nucleotides line up with TRBD2. Germline trimming cut 3 bases from V and 9 bases from J; bases unmatched to any gene: 5. The CDR3 sequence is 13 residues long. Germline loops: CDR1 SGHVS, CDR2 FNYEAQ. CDR3 residues: CASSLPGGTEQFF. The CDR3 coding sequence is TGTGCCAGCAGCTTGCCCGGGGGGACTGAGCAGTTCTTC.

The J gene is TRBJ1-4, the V gene TRBV7-6; TRBD1 matches at 9 bases. Germline CDR1 SGHVS, CDR2 FNYEAQ. The CDR3 spans 15 residues. Unmatched junction bases numbered 7, after V lost 5 bases and J lost 6 bases. Written as DNA, the CDR3 is TGTGCCAGCAGCACCACAGGGGGCGCATATGAAAAACTGTTTTTT. It yields the protein CASSTTGGAYEKLFF.

This clone was counted at least ten times. The rearrangement uses TRBV6-5 and TRBJ1-5; 8 bases map to TRBD1. V was clipped by 8 bases and J by 7 bases; unmatched bases: 4. The CDR3 extends over 12 amino acids. Germline V gives CDR1 MNHEY, CDR2 SVGAGI. Here the CDR3 reads CASCDRGQPQHF. The DNA of the CDR3 is TGTGCCAGCTGCGACAGGGGACAGCCCCAGCATTTT.

The rearrangement uses TRBV5-6 and TRBJ1-5; no firm D call. V was cut by 4 bases and J by 9 bases, with 14 bases left in between. This CDR3 is built from 13 residues. Germline V gene sequence: CDR1 SGHDT, CDR2 YYEEEE. CDR3 sequence (DNA): TGTGCCAGCAGCCACACTCCTGTATGGCCCCAGCATTTT. This sequence encodes CASSHTPVWPQHF. The whole variable domain, filled in from reference TRBV5-6 and TRBJ1-5, reads DAGVTQSPTHLIKTRGQQVTLRCSPKSGHDTVSWYQQALGQGPQFIFQYYEEEERQRGNFPDRFSGHQFPNYSSELNVNALLLGDSALYLCASSHTPVWPQHFGDGTRLSIL.

This chain uses TRBV6-5 with TRBJ2-7; 8 nucleotides align to TRBD1. Germline loops: CDR1 MNHEY, CDR2 SVGAGI. The J segment lost 3 bases and the V segment lost 4 bases, leaving 2 bases of the junction unmatched. The CDR3 is 13 amino acids. CDR3 sequence (DNA): TGTGCCAGCAGTTCTACAGGGGGCTACGAGCAGTACTTC. It codes for CASSSTGGYEQYF.

This clone was seen once. This sequence joins TRBV30 and TRBJ2-5; 7 positions agree with TRBD2. CDR1 and CDR2 (germline): GTSNPN, SVGIG (reference sequence). The CDR3 contains 15 residues. The junction had 10 bases not matched to a gene; V was cut back by 3 bases and J by 3 bases. The CDR3 reads CAWSRGRAVEETQYF. CDR3 in DNA: TGTGCCTGGAGCCGAGGGAGGGCGGTTGAAGAGACCCAGTACTTC.

The chain carries TRBV7-8 and TRBJ1-2; D is ambiguous. The CDR3 covers 13 residues. Deletions cut 2 bases from V and 2 bases from J, with 6 bases between. The V gene's germline CDR1 is SGHVS and CDR2 FQNEAQ. The CDR3 loop reads CASSLRLNYGYTF. CDR3 DNA: TGTGCCAGCAGCTTAAGGCTGAACTATGGCTACACCTTC.